Listed here are 28 T cell receptor beta chains from one sample, sequenced in a study of shared clonotypes between healthy human individuals. Assay used: immunoSEQ multiplex PCR; TCRdb lists only in-frame clones, some missing. The sample shows over 400,000 clones, approximately 80% of them seen only once. Sequencing was carried out using PBMCs. The source is a woman between 40 and 50 years old in good health. Some clones in this sample may be carry-over from other donors' samples.

The chain couples TRBV5-6 to TRBJ2-5; 13 nucleotides align to TRBD2. J gave up 3 bases and V 2 bases, and 4 bases lay outside the gene matches. The V gene's germline CDR1 is SGHDT and CDR2 YYEEEE. This CDR3 comprises 16 residues. CDR3 nucleotide sequence: TGTGCCAGCAGCTTCCGACTAGCGGGAGGAGAAGAGACCCAGTACTTC. This sequence encodes CASSFRLAGGEETQYF.

Notes on this clone: A read error may produce the germline difference seen at one junction end. The gene calls are TRBV15 and TRBJ2-3; perhaps TRBD2 as D (5 bases). The CDR3 is 13 residues long. From germline, CDR1 is LNHNV and CDR2 YYDKDF (reference sequence). The CDR3 DNA reads as TGTGCCACCAGCAGGGGGAGCAAAGATACGCAGTATTTT. Amino acid sequence: CATSRGSKDTQYF.

The chain recombines TRBV18 with TRBJ2-7; 8 positions match TRBD1. Germline V gene data show CDR1 as KGHSH and CDR2 as LQKENI. The V and J ends lost 6 bases and 2 bases, in that order; junction bases with no gene match: 6. The CDR3 contains 14 residues. CDR3 nucleotide sequence: TGTGCCAGCTCTCTTCGACAGGGGACCTACGAGCAGTACTTC. It translates to CASSLRQGTYEQYF.

Concerning this clone: Additional DNA sequences in this sample encode the identical CDR3. This CDR3 is CASRSILAKNIQYF. The DNA of the CDR3 is TGTGCCAGCAGGTCTATCCTAGCCAAAAACATTCAGTACTTC. The V call is TRBV27, the J call TRBJ2-4; D gene ambiguous. This CDR3 spans 14 amino acids. Trimming cost V 6 bases and J 0 bases, with 9 bases left between them. CDR1 and CDR2 from the germline V gene are MNHEY and SMNVEV (reference sequence).

The sample holds a few counts of this clone. The gene calls are TRBV30 and TRBJ1-1; the match to TRBD1 covers 7 bases. The CDR3 runs 16 residues. Germline CDR1 reads GTSNPN; CDR2 reads SVGIG (reference sequence). The V gene end was trimmed by 1 base and the J gene end by 5 bases; junction bases not matched to a gene: 13. The CDR3 loop reads CAWSDYGTGEGTEAFF. The DNA for the CDR3 is TGTGCCTGGAGTGACTACGGAACAGGGGAGGGAACTGAAGCTTTCTTT.

The V and J genes are TRBV19 and TRBJ1-2, with 8 bases that match TRBD1. V lost 3 bases and J lost 6; bases outside the gene matches: 12. Germline-derived CDR1 and CDR2 are LNHDA and SQIVND (reference sequence). This CDR3 is built from 16 residues. CDR3 amino acids: CASSIVTGAAVHGYTF. DNA for the CDR3: TGTGCCAGTAGTATCGTGACAGGGGCCGCCGTCCATGGCTACACCTTC.

The genes are TRBV5-1 and TRBJ1-1; no firm D call. The CDR3 extends over 13 amino acids. Germline V CDR1 and CDR2: SGHRS, YFSETQ. V gave up 0 bases and J gave up 4 bases, with 7 bases separating them. The CDR3 nucleotides are TGCGCCAGCAGCTTGGGAGGCAGCACTGAAGCTTTCTTT. Translating gives CASSLGGSTEAFF.

V is TRBV19 and J is TRBJ1-2; D gene unclear. The CDR3 length is 14 residues. Trimming shortened V by 5 bases and J by 3 bases, and 13 bases separated the two germline ends. Germline-derived CDR1 and CDR2 are LNHDA and SQIVND (reference sequence). CDR3 residues: CASSPQKGDYGYTF. The CDR3 region has the DNA TGTGCCAGTAGTCCTCAGAAAGGCGACTATGGCTACACCTTC.

The count of this clone is one. The chain links TRBV5-1 to TRBJ2-2; D gene unclear. V lost 0 bases and J 0 bases, leaving 9 bases between the germline ends. CDR1 is SGHRS and CDR2 is YFSETQ in the germline V gene. This CDR3 has 16 amino acids. The DNA of the CDR3 is TGCGCCAGCAGCTTGGGGCAGAACGCGAACACCGGGGAGCTGTTTTTT. Amino acids: CASSLGQNANTGELFF.

The rearrangement uses TRBV20-1 and TRBJ2-1, with 7 bases lining up with TRBD1. V lost 6 bases and J lost 12; bases outside the gene matches: 8. Germline CDR1 and CDR2: DFQATT and SNEGSKA (reference sequence). This CDR3 is 11 amino acids long. This CDR3 is CSATQGLGQFF. DNA of the CDR3: TGCAGTGCAACACAGGGGTTGGGGCAGTTCTTC.

V and J are TRBV28 and TRBJ2-6; D may be TRBD1 (5 bases). From germline, CDR1 is MDHEN and CDR2 SYDVKM. CDR3 length: 16 residues. V shed 4 bases and J shed 0 bases, with 10 bases lying between them. As DNA, the CDR3 is TGTGCCAGCAGTTCGCAGACAGTCTCTGGGGCCAACGTCCTGACTTTC. Amino acids: CASSSQTVSGANVLTF.

V and J are TRBV29-1 and TRBJ2-5, with TRBD2 matching 10 bases. The V and J ends lost 3 bases and 5 bases, in that order; junction bases with no gene match: 9. Germline loops: CDR1 SQVTM, CDR2 ANQGSEA. CDR3 size: 15 residues. The CDR3: CSVDSLAGDSETQYF. In DNA, the CDR3 is TGCAGCGTTGATTCGCTAGCGGGAGATTCTGAGACCCAGTACTTC.

As regards this clone: A read error likely explains this, since a far larger clone differs by one base. This CDR3 fails to terminate in the conserved phenylalanine or tryptophan, so it likely reflects a read error. The chain carries TRBV6-4 and TRBJ1-1, with TRBD1 matching 8 bases. The V segment lost 3 bases and the J segment 1 base; nucleotides outside the gene matches: 1. Germline-derived CDR1 and CDR2 are MRHNA and SNTAGT. The CDR3 loop spans 14 amino acids. CDR3 DNA sequence: TGTGCCAGCAGTGAGGGACAGGAGAACACTGAAGCTTTCCTT. Protein product: CASSEGQENTEAFL.

The chain uses TRBV7-9 and TRBJ1-1; D not certain. The CDR3 extends over 14 amino acids. V dropped 8 bases and J dropped 0 bases, with 13 bases sitting between them. Germline V lookup: CDR1 SEHNR, CDR2 FQNEAQ (reference sequence). The CDR3 sequence is CASGRARLNTEAFF. DNA for the CDR3: TGTGCCAGCGGTAGGGCTCGATTGAACACTGAAGCTTTCTTT.

In its sample, this clone was seen many times. In the same sample, other DNA sequences code for this CDR3. The chain carries TRBV5-6 and TRBJ2-2, with unresolved D. Trimming cost V 0 bases and J 6 bases, with 6 bases left between them. CDR1 and CDR2 from the germline V gene are SGHDT and YYEEEE. The CDR3 extends over 13 amino acids. The CDR3 nucleotides are TGTGCCAGCAGCTTGGAAGGGTCCGGGGAGCTGTTTTTT. Residues: CASSLEGSGELFF.

A single count supports this clone. Other DNA sequences in the sample encode the same CDR3. The chain recombines TRBV18 with TRBJ2-5; D not resolved. Deletions cut 3 bases from V and 0 bases from J, with 5 bases between. This CDR3 comprises 13 residues. Germline CDR1 is KGHSH and CDR2 is LQKENI. CDR3 sequence reads: CASSPLYQETQYF. In DNA form, the CDR3 reads TGTGCCAGCTCACCCCTGTACCAAGAGACCCAGTACTTC.

V usage is TRBV7-2 and J usage is TRBJ2-6; the D is unclear. The CDR3 is made up of 16 amino acids. Deletions cut 1 base from V and 0 bases from J, with 7 bases between. CDR1 is SGHTA, CDR2 FQGNSA, per germline. The CDR3 protein is CASSLVRDSGANVLTF. The CDR3 DNA follows: TGTGCCAGCAGCTTAGTTCGCGACTCTGGGGCCAACGTCCTGACTTTC.

The chain uses TRBV4-1 and TRBJ1-3, with 9 bases aligning to TRBD1. Germline trimming cut 4 bases from V and 3 bases from J; bases unmatched to any gene: 7. Germline CDR1 reads MGHRA; CDR2 reads YSYEKL. This CDR3 comprises 16 residues. The CDR3, as DNA: TGCGCCAGCAGCCCCCGGGACAGGGTGTATGGAAACACCATATATTTT. This translates into CASSPRDRVYGNTIYF.

The genes are TRBV2 and TRBJ2-1; 15 nucleotides align to TRBD2. After removal of 4 bases from V and 15 bases from J, the junction contained 10 bases not matched to a gene. This CDR3 spans 15 amino acids. Germline CDR1 reads SNHLY; CDR2 reads FYNNEI. This chain's CDR3 is CASSAGLAGGQVGFF. Written as DNA, the CDR3 is TGTGCCAGCAGTGCGGGACTAGCGGGAGGCCAGGTCGGGTTCTTC. Based on the CDR3 plus reference TRBV2 and TRBJ2-1, the full variable domain is EPEVTQTPSHQVTQMGQEVILRCVPISNHLYFYWYRQILGQKVEFLVSFYNNEISEKSEIFDDQFSVERPDGSNFTLKIRSTKLEDSAMYFCASSAGLAGGQVGFFGPGTRLTVL.

The chain recombines TRBV30 with TRBJ1-2; a possible D gene is TRBD1 (5 bases). Trimming shortened V by 3 bases and J by 7 bases, and 18 bases separated the two germline ends. Germline V lookup: CDR1 GTSNPN, CDR2 SVGIG (reference sequence). This CDR3 spans 14 amino acids. The CDR3 loop is CAWRLVGGGSGYTF. The CDR3 bases are TGTGCCTGGAGGTTGGTTGGCGGGGGATCTGGCTACACCTTC.

This sequence joins TRBV5-1 and TRBJ1-4, with TRBD1 identical over 12 bases. Germline CDR1 SGHRS, CDR2 YFSETQ. V gave up 1 base and J gave up 8 bases; unmatched junction bases: 6. This CDR3 is built from 16 residues. In nucleotides, the CDR3 is TGCGCCAGCAGCTTGCAGGGACAGGGGGCAGGGGAAAAACTGTTTTTT. Protein product: CASSLQGQGAGEKLFF. The full variable domain, rest sourced from reference TRBV5-1 and TRBJ1-4, is KAGVTQTPRYLIKTRGQQVTLSCSPISGHRSVSWYQQTPGQGLQFLFEYFSETQRNKGNFPGRFSGRQFSNSRSEMNVSTLELGDSALYLCASSLQGQGAGEKLFFGSGTQLSVL.

The chain joins TRBV7-2 to TRBJ1-1, with TRBD1 identical over 7 bases. CDR3 length: 13 amino acids. The J segment lost 7 bases and the V segment lost 5 bases, leaving 7 bases of the junction unmatched. Germline V CDR1 and CDR2: SGHTA, FQGNSA. Written as DNA, the CDR3 is TGTGCCAGCAGCCCCCGACGGGACAGTGAAGCTTTCTTT. It translates to CASSPRRDSEAFF.

The chain combines TRBV6-1 with TRBJ1-4, with 12 bases matching TRBD1. This CDR3 has 14 residues. V trimming: 6 bases; J trimming: 11 bases; junction bases outside the gene matches: 7. Germline V gene lookup returns CDR1 MNHNS and CDR2 SASEGT. CDR3 DNA: TGTGCCAGCAGCCTCGGGACAGGGGGCGCGAAACTGTTTTTT. This sequence encodes CASSLGTGGAKLFF.

V gene TRBV28 combines with J gene TRBJ2-1; 7 bases map to TRBD2. Germline CDR1 MDHEN, CDR2 SYDVKM. The CDR3 runs 15 residues. With 4 bases clipped from V and 5 bases from J, the junction kept 8 bases outside the gene matches. The CDR3 DNA sequence: TGTGCCAGCAGTTCTTCCGGGACTAACCACAATGAGCAGTTCTTC. It translates to CASSSSGTNHNEQFF.

The chain couples TRBV28 to TRBJ2-5; D may be TRBD2 (6 bases). CDR1 is MDHEN and CDR2 is SYDVKM in the germline V gene. The length of the CDR3 is 16 residues. The V end lost 4 bases, the J end lost 5 bases, and 20 bases lay between the germline ends. The CDR3 loop reads CASSSPGSAGRETQYF. The CDR3, as DNA: TGTGCCAGCAGTTCCCCTGGGTCGGCGGGAAGGGAGACCCAGTACTTC.

This clone was counted once. The rearrangement links TRBV4-1 to TRBJ1-2; no clear D. CDR1 is MGHRA, CDR2 YSYEKL, per germline. The CDR3 is 15 residues long. Trimming stripped 1 base from V and 5 bases from J, with 14 bases between. The CDR3 nucleotides read TGCGCCAGCAGCCAAGGACGCGATTTCGGGTATGGCTACACCTTC. This sequence encodes CASSQGRDFGYGYTF.

The chain combines TRBV19 with TRBJ1-5; 7 bases fit TRBD1. The ends lost 6 bases at V and 0 bases at J; junction bases unmatched: 8. This CDR3 is 16 amino acids long. Germline V gives CDR1 LNHDA, CDR2 SQIVND (reference sequence). CDR3 DNA: TGTGCCAGTAGCAGTTACCAGGGGGGTAGCAATCAGCCCCAGCATTTT. This codes for CASSSYQGGSNQPQHF.

A remark on this clone: Possible read error: a much larger clone is one base away. This sample also contains other DNA sequences that code for the same CDR3. This chain uses TRBV30 with TRBJ2-5; D gene uncertain. The germline gives CDR1 GTSNPN, CDR2 SVGIG (reference sequence). Trimming left V 4 bases short and J 2 bases short, with 5 bases between. The CDR3 contains 11 residues. The CDR3 is CAWTPQETQYF. CDR3 in DNA: TGTGCCTGGACGCCTCAAGAGACCCAGTACTTC.